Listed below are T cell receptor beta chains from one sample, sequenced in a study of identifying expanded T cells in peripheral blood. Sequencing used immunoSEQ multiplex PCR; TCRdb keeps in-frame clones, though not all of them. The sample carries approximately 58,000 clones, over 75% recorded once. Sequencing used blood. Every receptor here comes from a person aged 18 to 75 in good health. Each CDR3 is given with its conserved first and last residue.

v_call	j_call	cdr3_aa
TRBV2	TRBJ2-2	CASSEARSGGAAGELFF
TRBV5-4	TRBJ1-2	CASSLAQGAGGYTF
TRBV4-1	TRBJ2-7	CASSHPGYEQYF
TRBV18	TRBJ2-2	CASSQRGTNTGELFF
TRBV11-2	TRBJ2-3	CASSLDPSYGDTQYF
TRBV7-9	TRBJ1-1	CASSLVRLNTEAFF
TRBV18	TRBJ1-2	CASSRDSSYGYTF
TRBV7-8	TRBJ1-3	CASSGGQGNTIYF
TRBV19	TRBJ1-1	CASRQGALNTEAFF
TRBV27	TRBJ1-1	CASAGGTEAFF
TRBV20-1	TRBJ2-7	CSALNEEQYF
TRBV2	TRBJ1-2	CASSEGSFYGYTF
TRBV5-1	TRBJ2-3	CASSSGTGTTDTQYF
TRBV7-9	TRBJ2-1	CASSLGGRWAIFYNEQFF
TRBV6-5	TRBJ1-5	CASSYQGGNNQPQHF
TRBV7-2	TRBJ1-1	CASSLALWRSEAFF
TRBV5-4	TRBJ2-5	CASSATGSQGTQYF
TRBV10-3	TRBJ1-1	CAISEGYTEAFF
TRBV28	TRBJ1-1	CASNRDSLGETEAFF
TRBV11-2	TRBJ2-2	CASSLNPGAGELFF
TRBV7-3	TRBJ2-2	CASSLHQGTGELFF
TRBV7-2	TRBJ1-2	CASSQDRGHGYGYTF
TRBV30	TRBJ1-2	CAWSLGINYGYTF
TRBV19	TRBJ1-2	CASRRSGPNYGYTF
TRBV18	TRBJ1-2	CASTQTRQGDYGYTF
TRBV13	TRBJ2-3	CASSSWEDTQYF
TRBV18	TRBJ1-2	CASKTGGASGYTF
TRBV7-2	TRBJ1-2	CASSSDRGDYGYTF
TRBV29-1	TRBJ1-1	CSPIEQGIAFF
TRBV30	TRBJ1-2	CAWTRGGRYGYTF
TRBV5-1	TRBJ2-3	CASSLGTSTDTQYF
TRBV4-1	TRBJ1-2	CASSPQQGQYGYTF
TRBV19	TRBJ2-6	CASTPGGGSGANVLTF
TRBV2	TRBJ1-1	CASIPIGTGRVDTEAFF
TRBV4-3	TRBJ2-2	CASSQEGWGGELFF
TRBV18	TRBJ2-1	CASSPPAGNNEQFF
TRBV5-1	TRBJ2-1	CASSLGTGDLDEQFF
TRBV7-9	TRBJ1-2	CASSFVTSNYGYTF
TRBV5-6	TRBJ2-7	CASSLASGSYEQYF
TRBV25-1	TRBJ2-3	CASSPLDTQYF
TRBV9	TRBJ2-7	CASSVTGTYRSEQYF
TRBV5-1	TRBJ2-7	CASSLKKGQGFYEQYF
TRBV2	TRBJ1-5	CASSGPGRSNQPQHF
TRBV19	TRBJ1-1	CASSMGRRMNTEAFF
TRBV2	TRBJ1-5	CASSGGFGNQPQHF
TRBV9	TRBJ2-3	CASSGAVRESGDTQYF
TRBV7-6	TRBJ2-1	CASSLAFYNEQFF
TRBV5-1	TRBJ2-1	CASSSGLMGNEQFF
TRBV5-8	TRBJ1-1	CASTEGAEAFF
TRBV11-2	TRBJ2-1	CASSLAGGFGEQFF
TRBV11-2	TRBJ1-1	CASSLGLANTEAFF
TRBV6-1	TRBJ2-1	CASSEAGRSYNEQFF
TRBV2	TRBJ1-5	CASSLASANQPQHF
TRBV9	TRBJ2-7	CASSRLAGGSSYEQYF